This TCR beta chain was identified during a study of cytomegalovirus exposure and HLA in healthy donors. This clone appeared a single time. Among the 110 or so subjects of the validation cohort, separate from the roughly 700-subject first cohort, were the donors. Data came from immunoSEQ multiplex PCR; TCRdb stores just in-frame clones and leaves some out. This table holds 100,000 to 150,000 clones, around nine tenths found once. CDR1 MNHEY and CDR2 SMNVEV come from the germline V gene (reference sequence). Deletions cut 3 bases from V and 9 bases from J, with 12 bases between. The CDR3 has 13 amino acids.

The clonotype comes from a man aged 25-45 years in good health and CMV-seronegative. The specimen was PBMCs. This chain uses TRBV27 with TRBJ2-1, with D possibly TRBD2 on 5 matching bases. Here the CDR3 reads CASSLGVSVEQFF. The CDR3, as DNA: TGTGCCAGCAGTTTGGGAGTCTCAGTTGAGCAGTTCTTC.